Listed below are T cell receptor beta chains from one sample, sequenced in a study of Ad26.COV2.S vaccination and SARS-CoV-2 variants. Sequenced by immunoSEQ multiplex PCR; TCRdb stores in-frame clones only, minus some. The sample holds about 480,000 clones, around 85% seen once. This specimen was peripheral blood, taken in a trial of Ad26.COV2.S vaccine versus placebo. The receptors shown here come from a person aged 18-60 years who received the Ad26.COV2.S COVID-19 vaccine or a placebo. Both conserved end residues are part of each CDR3. The D gene is left open where the match is weak. Clone size is not always given. Where it is, it says once, few, many or a class for expanded clones.

NA	NA	TRBV18	TRBJ1-1	CASSPPGPSGNTEAFF	TGTGCCAGCTCACCGCCAGGGCCTTCGGGGAACACTGAAGCTTTCTTT
NA	NA	TRBV11-1	TRBJ1-2	CASSLSVGDGGYTF	TGTGCCAGCAGCTTATCGGTAGGGGACGGCGGCTACACCTTC
NA	NA	TRBV28	TRBJ1-6	CASSPPGASSPLHF	TGTGCCAGCAGTCCCCCCGGGGCGTCTTCACCCCTCCACTTT
NA	NA	TRBV12-3/TRBV12-4	TRBJ1-2	CASSRQEVYGYTF	TGTGCCAGCAGCCGGCAGGAGGTCTATGGCTACACCTTC
NA	NA	TRBV7-9	TRBJ1-2	CASSLVTGVAF	TGTGCCAGCAGCTTAGTTACGGGGGTAGCCTTC
NA	TRBD1	TRBV5-1	TRBJ1-1	CASSLAGGGREVAFF	TGCGCCAGCAGCTTGGCCGGAGGGGGCAGAGAGGTAGCTTTCTTT
NA	TRBD2	TRBV5-4	TRBJ2-7	CASSPPGLAGDPYEQYF	TGTGCCAGCAGCCCGCCGGGACTAGCGGGAGACCCCTACGAGCAGTACTTC
NA	TRBD1	TRBV7-2	TRBJ1-3	CASSPDRVPNTIYF	TGTGCCAGCAGCCCCGACAGGGTACCAAACACCATATATTTT
NA	NA	TRBV5-1	TRBJ1-1	CASSQGNTEAFF	TGCGCCAGCAGCCAGGGGAACACTGAAGCTTTCTTT
NA	NA	TRBV9	TRBJ2-7	CASSVGQIIFYEQYF	TGTGCCAGCAGCGTAGGACAGATCATTTTCTACGAGCAGTACTTC
NA	NA	TRBV4-3	TRBJ2-7	CASSQDRGSFEQYF	TGCGCCAGCAGCCAAGACCGGGGGAGTTTTGAACAGTACTTC
NA	NA	TRBV19	TRBJ2-3	CATREPGGTSTDTQYF	TGTGCCACCAGGGAGCCCGGGGGCACTAGCACAGATACGCAGTATTTT
once	TRBD1	TRBV5-6	TRBJ2-1	CASSLLIDRVAYNEQFF	TGTGCCAGCAGCTTGCTTATCGACAGGGTGGCCTACAATGAGCAGTTCTTC
NA	NA	TRBV28	TRBJ1-5	CASSLNRGSSNQPQHF	TGTGCCAGCAGCCTGAACAGAGGGTCGAGCAATCAGCCCCAGCATTTT
NA	TRBD2	TRBV27	TRBJ2-7	CASSPLAGGSYEQYF	TGTGCCAGCAGCCCACTAGCGGGAGGCTCCTACGAGCAGTACTTC
NA	TRBD1	TRBV29-1	TRBJ1-2	CSVPGPGQSYGYTF	TGCAGCGTGCCGGGGCCGGGACAGTCTTATGGCTACACCTTC
NA	NA	TRBV24-1	TRBJ1-5	CATSDRNRAGNQPQHF	TGTGCCACCAGTGATCGTAACAGGGCTGGCAATCAGCCCCAGCATTTT
NA	NA	TRBV7-2	TRBJ2-7	CASSLAPGPYEQYF	TGTGCCAGCAGCTTAGCGCCCGGCCCTTACGAGCAGTACTTC
NA	TRBD2	TRBV7-3	TRBJ2-7	CASSPQGRGEQYF	TGTGCCAGCAGCCCCCAAGGGAGGGGCGAGCAGTACTTC
NA	TRBD1	TRBV3-1/TRBV3-2	TRBJ2-2	CASQEKGARTGELFF	TGTGCCAGCCAGGAGAAGGGGGCGAGGACCGGGGAGCTGTTTTTT
NA	TRBD1	TRBV6-5	TRBJ1-2	CASSYEGQGNYGYTF	TGTGCCAGCAGTTACGAGGGACAGGGGAACTATGGCTACACCTTC
NA	TRBD1	TRBV7-2	TRBJ2-7	CASSLVHRGPGEQYF	TGTGCCAGCAGCTTAGTACACAGGGGGCCGGGGGAGCAGTACTTC
NA	NA	TRBV27	TRBJ1-4	CASSPGRGNEKLFF	TGTGCCAGCAGTCCCGGGAGGGGTAATGAAAAACTGTTTTTT
NA	NA	TRBV27	TRBJ2-7	CASSLSPSGRTYEQYF	TGTGCCAGCAGTTTATCCCCCTCGGGACGGACCTACGAGCAGTACTTC
NA	TRBD1	TRBV2	TRBJ2-1	CASKGDSSYNEQFF	TGTGCCAGCAAAGGGGACAGCTCCTACAATGAGCAGTTCTTC
NA	TRBD1	TRBV5-8	TRBJ1-2	CASSSTNAGGVYGYTF	TGTGCCAGCAGCTCCACCAACGCAGGGGGCGTCTATGGCTACACCTTC
NA	NA	TRBV28	TRBJ2-1	CASRKRAMTGRMIPYNEQFF	TGTGCCAGCAGGAAACGGGCCATGACGGGTCGTATGATACCCTACAATGAGCAGTTCTTC
NA	NA	TRBV5-1	TRBJ2-3	CASSPLLDTDTQYF	TGCGCCAGCAGCCCACTATTGGACACAGATACGCAGTATTTT
NA	TRBD2	TRBV7-9	TRBJ2-1	CASSSTGGAGTEQFF	TGTGCCAGCAGCTCTACGGGAGGGGCGGGAACGGAGCAGTTCTTC